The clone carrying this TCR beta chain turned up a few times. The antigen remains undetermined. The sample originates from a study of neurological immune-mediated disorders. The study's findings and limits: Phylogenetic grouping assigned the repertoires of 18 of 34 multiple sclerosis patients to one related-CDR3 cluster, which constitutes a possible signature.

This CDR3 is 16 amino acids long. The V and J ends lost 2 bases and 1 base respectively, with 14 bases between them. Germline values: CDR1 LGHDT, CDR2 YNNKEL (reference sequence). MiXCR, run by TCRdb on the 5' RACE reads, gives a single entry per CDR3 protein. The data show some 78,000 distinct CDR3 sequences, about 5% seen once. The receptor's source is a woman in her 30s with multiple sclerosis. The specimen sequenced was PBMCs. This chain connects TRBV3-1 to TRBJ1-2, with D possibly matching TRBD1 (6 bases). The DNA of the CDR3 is TGTGCCAGCAGCCAAATGACAGGAGTTATTAACTATGGCTACACCTTC. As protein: CASSQMTGVINYGYTF.